Listed below are T cell receptor beta chains from one sample, sequenced in a study of response to subunit inactivated influenza vaccine. TCRdb re-called the RT-PCR reads through MiXCR, storing one row per CDR3 protein. The table shows more than 200,000 distinct CDR3 sequences, with 10% to 15% occurring only once. Source: non-naive T cells sorted from PBMCs, taken around two weeks before vaccination. The receptors shown here come from a man aged 50-59 years who received an inactivated influenza vaccine. CDR3s include the opening cysteine and the closing phenylalanine or tryptophan. D genes are given only for firm matches. Some rows mark clone size as missing; the rest say once, few, many or name a class of expanded clone.

v_call	clone_size	j_call	d_call	cdr3_nt	cdr3_aa
TRBV4-2	few	TRBJ2-3	TRBD2	TGTGCCAGCAGCCAAGATTCGGGGGGAGGCACAGATACGCAGTATTTT	CASSQDSGGGTDTQYF
TRBV20-1	-	TRBJ1-1	-	TGCAGTGCTAGAGACTCGGGGAAAAGATCCACTGAAGCTTTCTTT	CSARDSGKRSTEAFF
TRBV20-1	few	TRBJ2-7	-	TGCAGCCCCCAGGAGAACTACGAGCAGTACTTC	CSPQENYEQYF
TRBV5-4	few	TRBJ1-6	-	TGTGCCAGCAGCCTGCAGGGACGGGAAAATTCACCCCTCCACTTT	CASSLQGRENSPLHF
TRBV21-1	few	TRBJ2-5	-	TGTGCCAGCAGCAAAGCGGAGCGGGGGGGCCAAGAGACCCAGTACTTC	CASSKAERGGQETQYF
TRBV6-2/TRBV6-3	many	TRBJ2-1	-	TGTGCCAGCAAACCCCCAGGGAATGAGCAGTTCTTC	CASKPPGNEQFF
TRBV4-3	many	TRBJ2-5	-	TGCGCCAGCAGCCAAGATAACGCAGAGACCCAGTACTTC	CASSQDNAETQYF
TRBV7-8	few	TRBJ2-7	TRBD2	TGTGCCAGCAGCCTGGGTCCTAGCGGCTACGAGCAGTACTTC	CASSLGPSGYEQYF
TRBV5-1	few	TRBJ1-1	-	TGCGCCAGCAGCTTGGATATAGTCCCTGCGGGCACTGAAGCTTTCTTT	CASSLDIVPAGTEAFF
TRBV7-3	-	TRBJ2-3	-	TGTGCCAGCAGCTTAAAGGGGGGGAATACGCAGTATTTT	CASSLKGGNTQYF
TRBV6-2/TRBV6-3	few	TRBJ2-2	TRBD2	TGTGCCAGCAGACGTACGACTAGCGGATTCTATGGGGAGCTGTTTTTT	CASRRTTSGFYGELFF
TRBV18	few	TRBJ1-6	-	TGTGCCAGCTCACAGTCTCCAGTTGACATGAGTTCACCCCTCCACTTT	CASSQSPVDMSSPLHF
TRBV20-1	few	TRBJ1-1	TRBD1	TGCAGTGCAAGACAGGGGGCGACGAACACTGAAGCTTTCTTT	CSARQGATNTEAFF
TRBV4-2	many	TRBJ2-7	-	TGTGCCAGCAGCCAAGATGCTTACGACCAGTACTTC	CASSQDAYDQYF
TRBV18	many	TRBJ1-1	-	TGTGCCAGCTCACCAGGGAGGGCCACTGAAGCTTTCTTT	CASSPGRATEAFF
TRBV7-8	few	TRBJ2-1	-	TGTGCCAGCAGCCCGGCCCAGGTGAGCTCCTACAATGAGCAGTTCTTC	CASSPAQVSSYNEQFF
TRBV29-1	-	TRBJ1-1	-	TGCAGCGTAATCAGGGTGAGTGAAGCTTTCTTT	CSVIRVSEAFF
TRBV6-2/TRBV6-3	-	TRBJ1-5	TRBD1	TGTGCCAGCAGTTCGACAGGGGGTCCTAGCAATCAGCCCCAGCATTTT	CASSSTGGPSNQPQHF
TRBV4-1	-	TRBJ2-7	-	TGCGCCAGCAGCCAAATGTACAGCACATCTTACGAGCAGTACTTC	CASSQMYSTSYEQYF
TRBV6-1	few	TRBJ1-3	-	TGTGCCAGCGGGGGGGGGACTGTAGCACTTGACACCATATATTTT	CASGGGTVALDTIYF
TRBV10-3	many	TRBJ2-7	TRBD1	TGTGCCATCAGACGGGACAGGGGGGTGTACGAGCAGTACTTC	CAIRRDRGVYEQYF
TRBV18	few	TRBJ1-1	-	TGTGCCAGCTCACCCCTCTCCACCGCGACAGGGAACACTGAAGCTTTCTTT	CASSPLSTATGNTEAFF
TRBV9	few	TRBJ2-4	TRBD1	TGTGCCAGCTCCCGGACAGGGCGGGACATTCAGTACTTC	CASSRTGRDIQYF
TRBV12-3/TRBV12-4	few	TRBJ1-1	TRBD1	TGTGCCAGCAGCCAGCAGTGGACAGGGGGCACTGAAGCTTTCTTT	CASSQQWTGGTEAFF
TRBV4-3	many	TRBJ2-3	-	TGCGCCAGCAGCCGCAAATACGTCGGGGCAGATACGCAGTATTTT	CASSRKYVGADTQYF
TRBV20-1	many	TRBJ1-1	-	TGCAGTGGTATACTGAACACTGAAGCTTTCTTT	CSGILNTEAFF
TRBV5-1	-	TRBJ2-5	TRBD2	TGCGCCAGCAGCAAGGCACCGGGACTAGCGGGGGGGGCAGAGACCCAGTACTTC	CASSKAPGLAGGAETQYF
TRBV29-1	many	TRBJ2-1	-	TGCAGCGTGGGGATCTACAATGAGCAGTTCTTC	CSVGIYNEQFF
TRBV7-9	-	TRBJ1-1	-	TGTGCCAGCAGCTTGGGTTTTGGTCATGAAGCTTTCTTT	CASSLGFGHEAFF
TRBV20-1	few	TRBJ2-2	-	TGCAGTGTTCAAAGATCTAACACCGGGGAGCTGTTTTTT	CSVQRSNTGELFF
TRBV7-2	few	TRBJ2-3	TRBD2	TGTGCCAGCAGCCCCGGACTAGCGGGAGCGACAGATACGCAGTATTTT	CASSPGLAGATDTQYF
TRBV5-1	many	TRBJ2-7	-	TGCGCCAGCAGCTTCGGCGGGTCCTACGAGCAGTACTTC	CASSFGGSYEQYF
TRBV5-6	many	TRBJ2-3	-	TGTGCCAGCAGCCCTGTTCGGAGCACAGATACGCAGTATTTT	CASSPVRSTDTQYF
TRBV30	few	TRBJ2-1	TRBD2	TGTGCCTGGAGGCGGCGCGGGGGGCGATCCTACAATGAGCAGTTCTTC	CAWRRRGGRSYNEQFF
TRBV18	-	TRBJ2-3	-	TGTGCCAGCTCACCCAGCGTGCGATCAGATACGCAGTATTTT	CASSPSVRSDTQYF
TRBV7-2	-	TRBJ1-6	-	TGTGCCAGCAGTCTAGGCGCCGTTTCGGGGTCACCCCTCCACTTT	CASSLGAVSGSPLHF
TRBV5-6	many	TRBJ1-2	-	TGTGCCAGCAGCTTACAGGGCTACTATGGCTACACCTTC	CASSLQGYYGYTF
TRBV4-2	few	TRBJ2-3	TRBD2	TGTGCCAGCAGCCCGGGACTAGCGGGAGGGCTTGTCACAGATACGCAGTATTTT	CASSPGLAGGLVTDTQYF
TRBV11-2	-	TRBJ1-2	-	TGTGCCAGCAGCTTAGGGTCACAACAGCGGGCTTATGGCTACACCTTC	CASSLGSQQRAYGYTF
TRBV4-2	many	TRBJ1-5	-	TGTGCCAGCAGCCTAAGTCAGGGGCGCAATCAGCCCCAGCATTTT	CASSLSQGRNQPQHF
TRBV5-1	-	TRBJ2-7	-	TGCGCCAGCAGCTTGGGGGGGAATAACTACGAGCAGTACTTC	CASSLGGNNYEQYF
TRBV7-2	-	TRBJ2-1	TRBD2	TGTGCCAGCGGGTTAGCTAGCGGGAGATTTGAGCAGTTCTTC	CASGLASGRFEQFF
TRBV7-2	few	TRBJ2-3	TRBD2	TGTGCCAGCAGCGTAAGGGGGACTAGCGGACGCACAGATACGCAGTATTTT	CASSVRGTSGRTDTQYF
TRBV3-1	many	TRBJ1-6	-	TGTGCCAGCAGCCAAGATTTAGTACAGTCGAGCTCCTATAATTCACCCCTCCACTTT	CASSQDLVQSSSYNSPLHF
TRBV4-1	-	TRBJ2-5	-	TGCGCCAGCAGCCAAGACGGCCCCGGGTGGGGACATCGGGGGGAGACCCAGTACTTC	CASSQDGPGWGHRGETQYF
TRBV4-1	many	TRBJ2-1	TRBD2	TGCGCCAGCAGCGGGACTAGCCTCTACAATGAGCAGTTCTTC	CASSGTSLYNEQFF
TRBV12-3/TRBV12-4	few	TRBJ2-3	-	TGTGCCAGCAGTTCCGAAAAAACACGATTTAGCACAGATACGCAGTATTTT	CASSSEKTRFSTDTQYF
TRBV11-3	-	TRBJ2-7	-	TGTGCCAGCAGCTTAGAATGGGGTAACGAGCAGTACTTC	CASSLEWGNEQYF
TRBV12-3/TRBV12-4	-	TRBJ2-1	-	TGTGCCAGCAGTTTATCGGACTCCGATCCGTTCTTC	CASSLSDSDPFF
TRBV11-2	-	TRBJ2-1	TRBD2	TGTGCCAGCAGCCCCGGGACTAGCGGGGGGGCCGGTGAGCAGTTCTTC	CASSPGTSGGAGEQFF
TRBV7-2	few	TRBJ1-4	-	TGTGCCAGCAGCTCGGGATTAGGGGCTAATGAAAAACTGTTTTTT	CASSSGLGANEKLFF
TRBV4-1	few	TRBJ1-5	-	TGCGCCAGCAGCCAAACTAACAGAGGGCATTTT	CASSQTNRGHF
TRBV2	many	TRBJ1-4	-	TGTGCCAGCATCAGAAACAGCCCAACTAATGAAAAACTGTTTTTT	CASIRNSPTNEKLFF
TRBV18	few	TRBJ1-2	TRBD1	TGTGCCAGCTCACCCTCCAGGACAGGGGCGATACAAGGCTATGGCTACACCTTC	CASSPSRTGAIQGYGYTF
TRBV3-1	few	TRBJ2-4	-	TGTGCCAGCAGCCAAGGGCAGGCCACGAGGGGAGACATTCAGTACTTC	CASSQGQATRGDIQYF
TRBV6-5	-	TRBJ2-2	-	TGTGCCAGCAGTTATCGGCCCGGGGAGCTGTTTTTT	CASSYRPGELFF
TRBV6-1	-	TRBJ2-1	TRBD1	TGTGCCAGCAGCCGACAGGGGTTAAAGCACAATGAGCAGTTCTTC	CASSRQGLKHNEQFF
TRBV3-1	-	TRBJ1-4	-	TGTGCCAGCAGCCAAGATGTAGGGTTGTTGGTCGGTGAAAAACTGTTTTTT	CASSQDVGLLVGEKLFF
TRBV6-1	-	TRBJ2-3	-	TGTGCCAGCGGGGTAAACCTCCTAAGCACAGATACGCAGTATTTT	CASGVNLLSTDTQYF
TRBV6-1	many	TRBJ2-2	TRBD1	TGTGCCATCCGACAGGGGAACACCGGGGAGCTGTTTTTT	CAIRQGNTGELFF